One and the same sample provided the 10 T cell receptor beta chains below, sequenced in a study of glioma-infiltrating T cells. Amplification of TCR alpha and beta CDR3 regions from RNA used iRepertoire nested multiplex PCR. TCRdb called the multiplex PCR reads again in MiXCR, with one record for every CDR3 protein. Counted here are about 140,000 distinct CDR3 sequences, roughly two fifths occurring once; the ten biggest clones make up around 20%. The specimen sequenced was glioma tissue, nonneoplastic brain tissue, or PBMCs (not recorded which). The source is a human donor with low-grade glioma or glioblastoma, undergoing nonglioma brain surgery, or in good health (not recorded which).

The chain links TRBV28 to TRBJ2-7; D is unclear. CDR1 is MDHEN and CDR2 is SYDVKM in the germline V gene. V dropped 4 bases and J dropped 4 bases, with 11 bases sitting between them. The CDR3 runs to 13 residues. The CDR3 is CASSYSIGYEQYF. For the CDR3, the DNA is TGTGCCAGCAGTTACTCGATCGGGTACGAGCAGTACTTC.

In its sample, this clonotype was seen a few times. J is TRBJ1-2 and V is TRBV4-1, with no clear D. Germline assignment: CDR1 MGHRA and CDR2 YSYEKL. V was pared by 0 bases and J by 10 bases, with 12 bases between. The CDR3 spans 13 residues. The CDR3 here is CASSQEGSRAYTF. For the CDR3, the DNA is TGCGCCAGCAGCCAAGAGGGCAGTCGTGCCTACACCTTC.

The chain joins TRBV6-1 to TRBJ2-3; weak D call: TRBD1 (6 bases). V was cut by 3 bases and J by 1 base, with 8 bases left in between. The CDR3 loop spans 14 amino acids. From germline, CDR1 is MNHNS and CDR2 SASEGT. The CDR3 sequence is CASSDYRGTDTQYF. The CDR3 DNA is TGTGCCAGCAGTGATTACAGGGGCACAGATACGCAGTATTTT.

The chain carries TRBV4-1 and TRBJ2-7; D possibly corresponds to TRBD1 (8 bases). Trimming cost V 0 bases and J 4 bases, with 13 bases left between them. There are 15 residues in the CDR3. CDR1 MGHRA and CDR2 YSYEKL come from the germline V gene. This CDR3 reads CASSQEAQGGYEQYF. DNA for the CDR3: TGCGCCAGCAGCCAAGAAGCACAGGGGGGGTACGAGCAGTACTTC.

This clonotype occurred once. This chain links TRBV6-1 with TRBJ1-6; no clear D. V was cut by 3 bases and J by 7 bases, with 7 bases left in between. CDR1 and CDR2 (germline): MNHNS, SASEGT. CDR3 length equals 13 residues. DNA for the CDR3: TGTGCCAGCAGTGAGGTACAAAATTCACCCCTCCACTTT. Amino acid sequence: CASSEVQNSPLHF.

The V call is TRBV2, the J call TRBJ1-1; D gene uncertain. The CDR3 spans 12 residues. Germline CDR1 SNHLY, CDR2 FYNNEI. Between the trimmed V and J ends, which lost 6 bases and 5 bases, there was a span of 10 bases. As DNA, the CDR3 is TGTGCCAGCAGCGTGACAAGTACTGAAGCTTTCTTT. Translation: CASSVTSTEAFF.

This clonotype was recorded a few times. This chain uses TRBV20-1 with TRBJ2-5; no reliable D call. CDR1 is DFQATT and CDR2 is SNEGSKA in the germline V gene (reference sequence). V shed 0 bases and J shed 5 bases, with 19 bases lying between them. The CDR3 is 16 amino acids. This CDR3 reads CSARDLNPRGVETQYF. CDR3 bases: TGCAGTGCTAGAGATCTCAACCCCCGAGGAGTGGAGACCCAGTACTTC.

The chain has TRBV7-2 and TRBJ2-1, with 9 bases that match TRBD2. The CDR3 runs to 16 residues. The J segment lost 2 bases and the V segment lost 0 bases, leaving 2 bases of the junction unmatched. The germline gives CDR1 SGHTA, CDR2 FQGNSA. CDR3 nucleotide sequence: TGTGCCAGCAGCTTAGCTCGCGGGAGGGCCTACAATGAGCAGTTCTTC. It codes for CASSLARGRAYNEQFF. The full variable domain, with the rest looked up from reference TRBV7-2 and TRBJ2-1, is GAGVSQSPSNKVTEKGKDVELRCDPISGHTALYWYRQSLGQGLEFLIYFQGNSAPDKSGLPSDRFSAERTGGSVSTLTIQRTQQEDSAVYLCASSLARGRAYNEQFFGPGTRLTVL.

This sequence joins TRBV10-3 and TRBJ1-2; D might be TRBD1 (6 bases). V gave up 8 bases and J gave up 4 bases, with 17 bases separating them. The CDR3 contains 14 residues. Germline V lookup: CDR1 ENHRY, CDR2 SYGVKD. The chain's CDR3 is CAIGSRGEIYGYTF. For the CDR3, the DNA is TGTGCCATCGGTTCCAGGGGAGAGATCTATGGCTACACCTTC.

The chain employs TRBV18 and TRBJ2-5, with D hard to call. Germline V gene data show CDR1 as KGHSH and CDR2 as LQKENI. The CDR3 runs to 12 residues. The V gene lost 0 bases and the J gene lost 5 bases, with 4 bases spanning the gap. CDR3 loop: CASSPPEETQYF. CDR3 in DNA: TGTGCCAGCTCACCACCCGAGGAGACCCAGTACTTC.